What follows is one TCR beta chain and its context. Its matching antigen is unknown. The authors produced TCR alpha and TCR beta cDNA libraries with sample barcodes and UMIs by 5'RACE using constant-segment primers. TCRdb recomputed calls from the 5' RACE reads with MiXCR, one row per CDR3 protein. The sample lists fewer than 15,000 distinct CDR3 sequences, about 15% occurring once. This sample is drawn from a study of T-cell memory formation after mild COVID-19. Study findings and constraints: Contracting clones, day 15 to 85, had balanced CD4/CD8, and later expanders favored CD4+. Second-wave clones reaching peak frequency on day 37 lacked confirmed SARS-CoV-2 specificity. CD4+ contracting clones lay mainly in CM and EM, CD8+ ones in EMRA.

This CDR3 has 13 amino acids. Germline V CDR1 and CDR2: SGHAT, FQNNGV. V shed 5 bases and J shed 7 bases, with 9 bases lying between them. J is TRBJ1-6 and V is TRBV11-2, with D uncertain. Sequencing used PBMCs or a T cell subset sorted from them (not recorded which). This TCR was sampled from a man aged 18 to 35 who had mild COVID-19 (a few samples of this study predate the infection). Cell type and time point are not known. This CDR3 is CASSQGQNSPLHF. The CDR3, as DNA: TGTGCCAGCAGCCAAGGGCAGAATTCACCCCTCCACTTT.